These 11 T cell receptor beta chains were all obtained from the same sample, sequenced in a study of identical twins. TCRdb analysed the 5' RACE reads with MiXCR anew, one entry per CDR3 protein. The sample has around 470,000 distinct CDR3 sequences, 14% seen once. The sample was also linked to a second study, of yellow fever vaccine responses in identical twins.

Material: CD4+ T cells sorted from blood. These receptor sequences come from a woman aged 18-30 years in good health.

This clonotype was picked up a small number of times. The V gene is TRBV5-1, the J gene TRBJ2-1, with 9 bases aligning to TRBD1. CDR1 and CDR2 from the germline V gene are SGHRS and YFSETQ. The CDR3 runs 15 residues. J lost 6 bases, V lost 2 bases, and 6 bases had no gene match. CDR3 bases: TGCGCCAGCAGCTTTGGGGGGACAGGGACCAATGAGCAGTTCTTC. This encodes CASSFGGTGTNEQFF.

This clonotype was recorded many times. V gene TRBV5-1 combines with J gene TRBJ2-3; 10 positions match TRBD2. The V segment lost 2 bases and the J segment 2 bases; nucleotides outside the gene matches: 5. CDR1 and CDR2 from the germline V gene are SGHRS and YFSETQ. The CDR3 length is 16 residues. The CDR3 here is CASSFETSGFTDTQYF. CDR3 nucleotide sequence: TGCGCCAGCAGCTTCGAGACTAGCGGGTTCACAGATACGCAGTATTTT.

Only a few counts were recorded for this clonotype. This chain connects TRBV29-1 to TRBJ2-5; tentative D call: TRBD1 (8 bases). V dropped 5 bases and J dropped 5 bases, with 12 bases sitting between them. Per the germline V gene, CDR1 is SQVTM and CDR2 is ANQGSEA. This CDR3 region has 12 residues. The CDR3 here is CSVYRGGETQYF. CDR3 in DNA: TGCAGCGTTTACAGGGGGGGGGAGACCCAGTACTTC.

The chain combines TRBV11-2 with TRBJ2-1; a possible D gene is TRBD2 (6 bases). The CDR3 sequence is 17 residues long. Germline CDR1 is SGHAT and CDR2 is FQNNGV. The V end lost 1 base, the J end lost 6 bases, and 19 bases lay between the germline ends. CDR3 nucleotide sequence: TGTGCCAGCAGCTTAGCATCGGGACTCAAAACATTCAATGAGCAGTTCTTC. Protein product: CASSLASGLKTFNEQFF.

This clonotype was counted only a few times. The J gene is TRBJ2-2, the V gene TRBV10-2; 7 bases are shared with TRBD2. Looked up from germline, CDR1 is WSHSY and CDR2 is SAAADI. This CDR3 spans 15 amino acids. Losses at the gene ends were 10 bases for V and 6 bases for J; bases not matched to a gene: 14. Here the CDR3 DNA reads TGCGCCACCTTCCCGGGGGGTGTGGTGGCCGGGGAGCTGTTTTTT. It translates to CATFPGGVVAGELFF.

This chain joins TRBV2 and TRBJ2-3, with 13 bases aligning to TRBD2. This CDR3 region has 16 residues. Trimming at V came to 11 bases and at J to 6 bases, leaving 14 bases not matched to a gene. Germline V gene lookup returns CDR1 SNHLY and CDR2 FYNNEI. CDR3 in DNA: TGTGCCCTAGGCGAACTAGCGGGAGGGCCCTCGGATACGCAGTATTTT. It codes for CALGELAGGPSDTQYF.

This clonotype was counted only a few times. The chain links TRBV3-1 to TRBJ1-3, with TRBD1 as a possible D gene (6 bases). V was cut by 1 base and J by 3 bases, with 7 bases left in between. This CDR3 is 14 amino acids long. CDR1 and CDR2 (germline): LGHDT, YNNKEL (reference sequence). CDR3 protein: CASSQGGGGNTIYF. The CDR3 DNA follows: TGTGCCAGCAGCCAAGGAGGGGGTGGAAACACCATATATTTT. The variable domain in full, completed from reference TRBV3-1 and TRBJ1-3, reads DTAVSQTPKYLVTQMGNDKSIKCEQNLGHDTMYWYKQDSKKFLKIMFSYNNKELIINETVPNRFSPKSPDKAHLNLHINSLELGDSAVYFCASSQGGGGNTIYFGEGSWLTVV.

This clonotype was observed a few times. This sequence joins TRBV5-1 and TRBJ1-1, with D perhaps matching TRBD1 (5 bases). Germline lookup yields CDR1 SGHRS and CDR2 YFSETQ. The V and J ends lost 6 bases and 4 bases respectively, with 13 bases between them. This CDR3 has 13 residues. CDR3 sequence: CASMGRLGTEAFF. DNA of the CDR3: TGCGCCAGCATGGGACGCCTGGGCACTGAAGCTTTCTTT.

This clonotype was detected a few times. The rearrangement links TRBV5-1 to TRBJ2-7; 7 positions agree with TRBD1. CDR1 and CDR2 (germline): SGHRS, YFSETQ. The CDR3 has 16 amino acids. Germline trimming cut 4 bases from V and 4 bases from J; bases unmatched to any gene: 14. CDR3 sequence reads: CASSLHSGTAPYEQYF. As DNA, the CDR3 is TGCGCCAGCAGCCTCCACTCCGGGACAGCCCCTTACGAGCAGTACTTC.

This clonotype was detected a few times. The CDR3 DNA is TGCAGCGTTCTTACAACGGACAGGGCGGATGAGCAGTTCTTC. Its translation is CSVLTTDRADEQFF. The chain combines TRBV29-1 with TRBJ2-1; 8 nucleotides line up with TRBD1. From germline, CDR1 is SQVTM and CDR2 ANQGSEA. This CDR3 has 14 amino acids. The V and J ends lost 5 bases and 8 bases, in that order; junction bases with no gene match: 11.

This clonotype turned up a few times. The chain has TRBV6-1 and TRBJ1-4; TRBD1 might be the D (5 bases). The CDR3 runs 14 residues. The V end was cut by 6 bases, the J end by 4 bases, with 12 bases between. The germline gives CDR1 MNHNS, CDR2 SASEGT. The CDR3 coding sequence is TGTGCCAGCAGCAACGTGGGGGGTAATGAAAAACTGTTTTTT. The encoded protein is CASSNVGGNEKLFF.